This TCR beta chain came from a study of technical replicates of blood from a handful of donors (dated by TCRdb to about 2017). The protocol used for the library was the immunoSEQ multiplex PCR assay. TCRdb's version of the immuneACCESS table is confined to in-frame rearrangements and falls short of the full clone set. An unresolved V gene accounts for under half of the shortfall where checked; the remainder is of unknown origin. In all, the sample holds 85,000 to 100,000 clones, and 95% of those were seen once. Of the sample, approximately 0.26% falls within the top ten clones. CDR1 KGHSH and CDR2 LQKENI were looked up in the germline V gene. Measured from the cysteine to the phenylalanine, the CDR3 is 16 residues long. Only CDR3 DNA is held: 48 bases, read in frame from base 1. V lost 1 base and J lost 5 bases, and the count of bases not matched to a germline gene is 9. In the case of this clone: Its antigen is currently not known. Within one base of it there is no much larger clone, and no base qualities were kept.

The chain joins TRBV18 to TRBJ2-7; the central 9 bases match TRBD1. The specimen sequenced was T cells isolated from PBMCs. This TCR was recovered from a human donor in good health. The CDR3 region: CASSPLPGQGLDEQYF. The sequenced DNA: TGTGCCAGCTCACCACTACCGGGACAGGGTTTAGACGAGCAGTACTTC.